The 7 T cell receptor beta chains below were found in one sample sequenced in a study of human T cells and chemical hapten exposure. Stated time point: patch test 3, about 24 weeks after DPC sensitization. Treatment reported: therapeutic diphenylcyclopropenone sensitization with weekly scalp DPC. It was from unfractionated whole blood that total RNA was extracted. TCRdb redid the calling of the RACE reads with MiXCR, one entry per CDR3 protein. In the table there are about 39,000 distinct CDR3 sequences, roughly 13% of which are singletons. The sample here was whole blood, taken in connection with sensitization to the hapten diphenylcyclopropenone (DPC). The receptor source for this set is a woman aged 40 to 50 with alopecia areata. Some clones in this sample may be carry-over from other donors' samples.

This clonotype was picked up many times. V gene TRBV20-1 combines with J gene TRBJ2-7; TRBD2 matches 10 bases. CDR1 is DFQATT, CDR2 SNEGSKA, per germline (reference sequence). The CDR3 extends over 17 amino acids. The J segment lost 2 bases and the V segment lost 1 base, leaving 11 bases of the junction unmatched. The CDR3 nucleotides read TGCAGTGCTAGAGCACTAGCGGGAACCTCTATCACCTACGAGCAGTACTTC. It codes for CSARALAGTSITYEQYF.

A few counts support this clonotype. The chain carries TRBV18 and TRBJ1-3; D unresolved. Trimming took off 3 bases at V and 1 base at J, with 7 bases between the two ends. The CDR3 length is 14 residues. Germline V gene data show CDR1 as KGHSH and CDR2 as LQKENI. CDR3 in amino acids: CASSPSGSGNTIYF. CDR3 sequence (DNA): TGTGCCAGCTCACCCTCCGGGTCTGGAAACACCATATATTTT. The variable domain in full, completed from reference TRBV18 and TRBJ1-3, reads NAGVMQNPRHLVRRRGQEARLRCSPMKGHSHVYWYRQLPEEGLKFMVYLQKENIIDESGMPKERFSAEFPKEGPSILRIQQVVRGDSAAYFCASSPSGSGNTIYFGEGSWLTVV.

The chain uses TRBV7-9 and TRBJ1-5; TRBD1 aligns across 7 bases. The junction had 8 bases not matched to a gene; V was cut back by 5 bases and J by 7 bases. Germline-derived CDR1 and CDR2 are SEHNR and FQNEAQ (reference sequence). The CDR3 is 14 amino acids. The DNA for the CDR3 is TGTGCCAGCAGCACAGGGGACGGAGGACAGCCCCAGCATTTT. Residues: CASSTGDGGQPQHF.

This clonotype was recorded at least ten times. The genes are TRBV6-5 and TRBJ2-5; D may be TRBD1 or TRBD2 (6 bases each). Germline V gene lookup returns CDR1 MNHEY and CDR2 SVGAGI. The germline V and J ends were trimmed by 5 bases and 1 base, with 23 bases remaining between them. There are 18 residues in the CDR3. CDR3 region: CASSLNPVGGRIQETQYF. For the CDR3, the DNA is TGTGCCAGCAGTCTAAACCCTGTCGGGGGCCGCATCCAAGAGACCCAGTACTTC.

There are many counts of this clonotype. The chain is built from TRBV29-1 and TRBJ2-7; D might be TRBD1 (5 bases). Germline CDR1 is SQVTM and CDR2 is ANQGSEA. Trimming shortened V by 4 bases and J by 2 bases, and 9 bases separated the two germline ends. The CDR3 sequence is 12 residues long. This chain's CDR3 is CSVVRGAYEQYF. The CDR3 nucleotides are TGCAGCGTTGTAAGGGGTGCCTACGAGCAGTACTTC.

This sequence joins TRBV3-1 and TRBJ1-6, with D unresolved. The V gene's germline CDR1 is LGHDT and CDR2 YNNKEL (reference sequence). The CDR3 is 14 amino acids. Between the trimmed V and J ends, which lost 1 base and 7 bases, there was a span of 8 bases. The CDR3 protein is CASSQVGSNSPLHF. The CDR3 nucleotides are TGTGCCAGCAGCCAAGTGGGATCAAATTCACCCCTCCACTTT. Full variable domain (missing parts from reference TRBV3-1 and TRBJ1-6): DTAVSQTPKYLVTQMGNDKSIKCEQNLGHDTMYWYKQDSKKFLKIMFSYNNKELIINETVPNRFSPKSPDKAHLNLHINSLELGDSAVYFCASSQVGSNSPLHFGNGTRLTVT.

The chain employs TRBV4-1 and TRBJ2-7, with 14 bases identical to TRBD2. The CDR3 is made up of 19 amino acids. Germline V gives CDR1 MGHRA, CDR2 YSYEKL. Trimming removed 4 bases from V and 2 bases from J; junction bases left unmatched: 13. The DNA for the CDR3 is TGCGCCAGCAGCCGGCCACAGCAGGGACTAGCGGGAGCCACCTACGAGCAGTACTTC. Its translation: CASSRPQQGLAGATYEQYF.